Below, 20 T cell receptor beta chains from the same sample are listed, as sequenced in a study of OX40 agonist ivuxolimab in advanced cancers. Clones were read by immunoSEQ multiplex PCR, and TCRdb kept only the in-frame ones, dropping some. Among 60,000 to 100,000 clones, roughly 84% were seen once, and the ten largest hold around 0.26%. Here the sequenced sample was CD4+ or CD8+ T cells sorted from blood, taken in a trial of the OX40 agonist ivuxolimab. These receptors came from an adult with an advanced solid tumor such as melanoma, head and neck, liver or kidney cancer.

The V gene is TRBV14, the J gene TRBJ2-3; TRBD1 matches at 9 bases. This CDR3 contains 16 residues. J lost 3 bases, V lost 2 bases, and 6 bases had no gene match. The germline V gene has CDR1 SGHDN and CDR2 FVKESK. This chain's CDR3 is CASSQSGQGSTDTQYF. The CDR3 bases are TGTGCCAGCAGCCAATCGGGACAGGGTTCGACAGATACGCAGTATTTT.

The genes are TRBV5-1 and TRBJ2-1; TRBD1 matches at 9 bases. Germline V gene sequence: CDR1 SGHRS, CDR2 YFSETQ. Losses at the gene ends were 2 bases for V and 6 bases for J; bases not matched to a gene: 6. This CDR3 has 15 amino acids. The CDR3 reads CASSLQGALINEQFF. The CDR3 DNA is TGCGCCAGCAGCTTACAGGGGGCATTAATCAATGAGCAGTTCTTC.

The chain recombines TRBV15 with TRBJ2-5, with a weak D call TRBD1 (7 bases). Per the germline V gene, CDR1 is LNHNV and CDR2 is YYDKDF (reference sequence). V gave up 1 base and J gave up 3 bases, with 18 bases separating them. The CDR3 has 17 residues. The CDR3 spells CATSRGGGGDQKETQYF. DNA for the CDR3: TGTGCCACCAGCAGAGGAGGGGGCGGGGACCAAAAAGAGACCCAGTACTTC.

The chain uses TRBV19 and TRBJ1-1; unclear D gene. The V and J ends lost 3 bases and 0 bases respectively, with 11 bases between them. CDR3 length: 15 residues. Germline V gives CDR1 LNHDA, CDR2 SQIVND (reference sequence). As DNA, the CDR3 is TGTGCCAGTAGTATCCTTATCAACATGAACACTGAAGCTTTCTTT. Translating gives CASSILINMNTEAFF.

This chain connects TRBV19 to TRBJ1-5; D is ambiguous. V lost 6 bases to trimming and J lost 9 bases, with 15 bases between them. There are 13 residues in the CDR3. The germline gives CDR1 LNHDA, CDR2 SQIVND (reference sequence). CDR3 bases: TGTGCCAGTAGCGCCACGGGATCGGGGCCCCAGCATTTT. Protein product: CASSATGSGPQHF.

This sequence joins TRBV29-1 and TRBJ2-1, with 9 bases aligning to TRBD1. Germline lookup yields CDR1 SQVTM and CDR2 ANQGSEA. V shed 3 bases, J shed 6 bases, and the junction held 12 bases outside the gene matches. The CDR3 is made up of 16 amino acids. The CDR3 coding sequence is TGCAGCGTTGAGGGACAGGGCGGGAGCGGGGTCAATGAGCAGTTCTTC. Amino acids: CSVEGQGGSGVNEQFF.

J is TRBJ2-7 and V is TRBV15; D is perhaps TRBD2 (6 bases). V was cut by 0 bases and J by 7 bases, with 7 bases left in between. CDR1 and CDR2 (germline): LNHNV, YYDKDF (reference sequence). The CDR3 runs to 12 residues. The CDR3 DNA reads TGTGCCACCAGCAGAGATGGGAGGGAGCAGTACTTC. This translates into CATSRDGREQYF. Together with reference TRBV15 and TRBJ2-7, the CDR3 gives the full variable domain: DAMVIQNPRYQVTQFGKPVTLSCSQTLNHNVMYWYQQKSSQAPKLLFHYYDKDFNNEADTPDNFQSRRPNTSFCFLDIRSPGLGDTAMYLCATSRDGREQYFGPGTRLTVT.

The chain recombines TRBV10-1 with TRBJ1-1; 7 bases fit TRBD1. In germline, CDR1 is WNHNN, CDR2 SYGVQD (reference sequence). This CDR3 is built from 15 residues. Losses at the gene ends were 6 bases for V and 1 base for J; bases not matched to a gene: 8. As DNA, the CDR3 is TGCGCCAGCAGCCCCGGGGAGGGGGCGAACACTGAAGCTTTCTTT. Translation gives CASSPGEGANTEAFF.

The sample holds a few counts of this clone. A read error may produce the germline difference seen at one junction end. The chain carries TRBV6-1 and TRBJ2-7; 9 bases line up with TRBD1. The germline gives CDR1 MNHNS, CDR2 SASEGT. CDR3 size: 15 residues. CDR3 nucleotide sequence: TGTGCCAGCAGCGAAGGGACAGGGTGGGTATACGAGCAGTACTTC. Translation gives CASSEGTGWVYEQYF.

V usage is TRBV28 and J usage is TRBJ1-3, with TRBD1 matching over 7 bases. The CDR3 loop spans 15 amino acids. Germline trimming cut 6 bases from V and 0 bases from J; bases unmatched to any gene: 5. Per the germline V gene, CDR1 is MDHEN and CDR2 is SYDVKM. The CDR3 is CASRTGEYSGNTIYF. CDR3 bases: TGTGCCAGCAGAACAGGGGAATACTCTGGAAACACCATATATTTT.

CDR3 sequence reads: CASSVHGMGDTGELFF. CDR3 nucleotides: TGCGCCAGCAGCGTCCACGGGATGGGCGACACCGGGGAGCTGTTTTTT. The chain is built from TRBV5-1 and TRBJ2-2; D possibly corresponds to TRBD2 (5 bases). Germline V gene lookup returns CDR1 SGHRS and CDR2 YFSETQ. V was cut by 4 bases and J by 3 bases, with 16 bases left in between. The CDR3 is 16 residues long.

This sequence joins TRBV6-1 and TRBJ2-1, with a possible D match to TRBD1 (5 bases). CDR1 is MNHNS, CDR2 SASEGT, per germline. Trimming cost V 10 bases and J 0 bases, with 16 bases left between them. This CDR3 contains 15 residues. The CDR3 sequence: CANSNRTRSYNEQFF. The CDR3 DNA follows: TGTGCCAACTCGAACAGGACACGCTCCTACAATGAGCAGTTCTTC.

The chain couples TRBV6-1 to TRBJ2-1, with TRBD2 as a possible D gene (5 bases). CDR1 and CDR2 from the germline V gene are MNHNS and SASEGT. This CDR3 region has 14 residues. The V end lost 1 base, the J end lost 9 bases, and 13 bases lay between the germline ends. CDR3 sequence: CASSEVGIRGEQFF. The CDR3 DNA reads TGTGCCAGCAGTGAAGTTGGAATTCGGGGTGAGCAGTTCTTC.

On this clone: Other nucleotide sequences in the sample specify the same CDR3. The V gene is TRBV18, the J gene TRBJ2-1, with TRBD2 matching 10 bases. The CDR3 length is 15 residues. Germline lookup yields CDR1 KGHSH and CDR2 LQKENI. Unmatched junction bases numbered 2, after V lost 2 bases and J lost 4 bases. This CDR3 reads CASSPTSGAYNEQFF. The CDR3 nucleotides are TGTGCCAGCTCACCAACTAGCGGGGCTTACAATGAGCAGTTCTTC.

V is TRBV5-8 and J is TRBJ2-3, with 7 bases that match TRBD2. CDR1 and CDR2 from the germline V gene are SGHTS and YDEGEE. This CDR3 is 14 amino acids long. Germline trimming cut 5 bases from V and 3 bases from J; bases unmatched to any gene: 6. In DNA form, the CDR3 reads TGTGCCAGCAGTTCATCAGCGGGAACAGATACGCAGTATTTT. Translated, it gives CASSSSAGTDTQYF. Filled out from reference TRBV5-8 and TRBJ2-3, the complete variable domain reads EAGVTQSPTHLIKTRGQQATLRCSPISGHTSVYWYQQALGLGLQFLLWYDEGEERNRGNFPPRFSGRQFPNYSSELNVNALELEDSALYLCASSSSAGTDTQYFGPGTRLTVL.

The CDR3 sequence is CASSPTGTSGRYEQYF. As DNA, the CDR3 is TGTGCCAGCAGCCCAACCGGGACTAGCGGGAGGTACGAGCAGTACTTC. V gene TRBV13 combines with J gene TRBJ2-7; TRBD2 agrees at 15 bases. V lost 5 bases and J lost 4; bases outside the gene matches: 6. CDR1 and CDR2 from the germline V gene are PRHDT and FYEKMQ (reference sequence). The CDR3 spans 16 residues.

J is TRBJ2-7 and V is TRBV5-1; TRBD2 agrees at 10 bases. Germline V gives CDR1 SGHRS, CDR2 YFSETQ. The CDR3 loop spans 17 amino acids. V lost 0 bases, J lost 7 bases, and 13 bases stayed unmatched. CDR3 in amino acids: CASSLAMASGSAREQYF. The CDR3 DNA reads TGCGCCAGCAGCTTGGCCATGGCTAGCGGGAGCGCAAGAGAGCAGTACTTC.

The CDR3 DNA is TGTGCCACCAGCAGAGACCCGACAGGGAGCTCCTACGAGCAGTACTTC. Its translation: CATSRDPTGSSYEQYF. The chain is built from TRBV15 and TRBJ2-7; 7 bases are a match to TRBD1. The germline CDR1 and CDR2 sequences are LNHNV and YYDKDF (reference sequence). The CDR3 extends over 16 amino acids. The trim removed 0 bases at V and 0 bases at J, leaving 5 bases unmatched. Complete variable domain (other parts from reference TRBV15 and TRBJ2-7): DAMVIQNPRYQVTQFGKPVTLSCSQTLNHNVMYWYQQKSSQAPKLLFHYYDKDFNNEADTPDNFQSRRPNTSFCFLDIRSPGLGDTAMYLCATSRDPTGSSYEQYFGPGTRLTVT.

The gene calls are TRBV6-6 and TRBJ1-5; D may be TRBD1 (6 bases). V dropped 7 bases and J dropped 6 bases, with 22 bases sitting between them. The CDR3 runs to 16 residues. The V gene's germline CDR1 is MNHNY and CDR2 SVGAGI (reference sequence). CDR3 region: CASTSLMGGAGQPQHF. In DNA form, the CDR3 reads TGTGCCAGCACCTCCCTCATGGGGGGCGCGGGTCAGCCCCAGCATTTT.

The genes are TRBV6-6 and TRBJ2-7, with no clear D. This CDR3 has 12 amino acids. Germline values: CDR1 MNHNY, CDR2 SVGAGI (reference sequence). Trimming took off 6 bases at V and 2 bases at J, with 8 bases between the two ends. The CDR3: CASSKTTYEQYF. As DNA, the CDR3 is TGTGCCAGCAGCAAGACGACCTACGAGCAGTACTTC.